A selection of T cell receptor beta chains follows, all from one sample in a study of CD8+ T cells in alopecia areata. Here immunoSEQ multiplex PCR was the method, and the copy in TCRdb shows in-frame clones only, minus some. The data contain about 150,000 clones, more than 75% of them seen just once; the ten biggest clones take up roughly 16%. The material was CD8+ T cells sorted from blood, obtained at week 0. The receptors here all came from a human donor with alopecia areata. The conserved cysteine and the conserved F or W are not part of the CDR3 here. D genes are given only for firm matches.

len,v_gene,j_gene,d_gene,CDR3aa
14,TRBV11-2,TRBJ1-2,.,ASSSLDKDLLYGYT
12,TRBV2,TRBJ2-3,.,ASSEADSPYTQY
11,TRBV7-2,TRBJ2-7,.,ASSFPGSYEQY
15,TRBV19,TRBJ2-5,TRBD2,ASSINVLAETQETQY
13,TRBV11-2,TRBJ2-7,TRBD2,ASSLGGTSGYEQY
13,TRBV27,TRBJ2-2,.,ASSFQSLTTGELF
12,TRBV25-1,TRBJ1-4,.,ASSEPGQKSKLF
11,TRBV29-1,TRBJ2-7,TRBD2,SVHRLAGDEQY
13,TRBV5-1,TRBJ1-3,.,ASSPGRISGNTIY
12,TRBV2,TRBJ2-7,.,ASSVGTSSGEQY
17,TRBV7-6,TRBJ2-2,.,ASSLRLPRSSLNTGELF
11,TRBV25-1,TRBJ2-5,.,ASSEGFRETQY
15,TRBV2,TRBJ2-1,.,ASSEPLDGSLGNEQF
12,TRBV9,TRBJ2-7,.,ASSAPGQPYEQY
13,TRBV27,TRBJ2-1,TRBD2,ASSFGPSGNNEQF
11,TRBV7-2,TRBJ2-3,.,ASSSLLGDTQY
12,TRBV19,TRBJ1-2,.,ASRKELTSHGYT
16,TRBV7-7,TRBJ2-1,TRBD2,ASSPLGTSGPLLDEQF
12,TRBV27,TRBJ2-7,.,ASSPGRGDYEQY
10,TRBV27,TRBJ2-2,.,ASSGAYGELF
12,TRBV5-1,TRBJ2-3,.,ASSLGAGADTQY
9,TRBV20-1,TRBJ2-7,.,SAREGYEQY
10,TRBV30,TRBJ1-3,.,AWGDIGNTIY
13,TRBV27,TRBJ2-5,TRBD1,ASSLMWGQGETQY
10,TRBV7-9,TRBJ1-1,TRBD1,ASSGTGGEAF
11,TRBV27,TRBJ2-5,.,ASSLAGRETQY
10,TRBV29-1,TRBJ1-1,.,SVGGEGTEAF
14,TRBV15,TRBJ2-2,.,ATRVTSGINTGELF
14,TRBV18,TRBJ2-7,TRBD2,ASSPPGGRYSYEQY
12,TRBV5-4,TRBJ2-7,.,ASSFGTRGYEQY
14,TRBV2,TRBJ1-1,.,ASSPVGVKGDTEAF
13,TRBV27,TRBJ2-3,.,ASSPRQDYTDTQY
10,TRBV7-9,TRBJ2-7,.,ASSSDPYEQY